This T cell receptor beta chain was sequenced in a study of regulatory T cells in long-lasting Graves disease. V was pared by 4 bases and J by 0 bases, with 10 bases between. CDR1 is MGHRA and CDR2 is YSYEKL in the germline V gene. This CDR3 has 15 residues. Assembly of TCR beta libraries relied on iRepertoire HTBI primers together with Arm-PCR of CDR3 regions. TCRdb recomputed calls from the multiplex PCR reads with MiXCR, one row per CDR3 protein. The table includes 350,000 to 450,000 distinct CDR3 sequences, around 16% detected once. The sample's time point: newly diagnosed GD, antithyroid drugs for less than 3 months. Extracted PBMC RNA gave rise to the TCR library. These data also formed part of another study, on T cells in Graves' hyperthyroidism and ophthalmopathy. As that study records: Uncontrolled infection, other autoimmune disease, pregnancy or lactation led to exclusion.

The rearrangement uses TRBV4-1 and TRBJ2-1; unclear D gene. This receptor was obtained from a woman aged 40 to 55 with Graves disease. The sequencing used peripheral blood mononuclear cells (PBMCs), collected at new diagnosis, from a patient treated with antithyroid drugs. CDR3 coding DNA: TGCGCCAGCAGCCCAGCAGTGAGCTCCTACAATGAGCAGTTCTTC. Its protein product is CASSPAVSSYNEQFF.